This T cell receptor (beta chain) appears in the sequencing data of a study of identical twins' blood T cells. This clonotype has only a few counts. V lost 5 bases, J lost 8 bases, and 15 bases lay in between. The CDR3 sequence is 14 residues long. The germline V gene encodes CDR1 KGHDR and CDR2 SFDVKD. TCRdb processed the 5' RACE reads anew with MiXCR; each CDR3 protein has one entry. Of hundreds of thousands of distinct CDR3 sequences in the sample, 28% were seen once. J is TRBJ2-1 and V is TRBV24-1, with a tentative D call TRBD2 (6 bases). The receptor comes from a woman aged 18 to 55 in good health. The sequencing input was PBMCs. Written as DNA, the CDR3 is TGTGCCACCAGTGCTTCCACTCCGGGGGATGAGCAGTTCTTC. Its translation: CATSASTPGDEQFF.